The present T cell receptor beta chain was sequenced within a study of blood T cell repertoires in COVID-19. Study context: In each case, the material was cDNA or gDNA derived from T cells, B-cell-depleted T cells, or PBMCs.

CDR1 SGHTA and CDR2 FQGNSA come from the germline V gene. The CDR3 is made up of 13 amino acids. V was pared by 1 base and J by 3 bases, with 5 bases between. Libraries were prepared by immunoSEQ multiplex PCR; TCRdb keeps only in-frame clonotypes and omits some of them. The data show tens of thousands of clones, about 83% seen once. The chain combines TRBV7-2 with TRBJ2-3; D not resolved. The clonotype comes from a woman older than 75 with active or convalescent COVID-19. Input material: peripheral blood. The DNA of the CDR3 is TGTGCCAGCAGCTTAGTTTCTACAGATACGCAGTATTTT. It encodes CASSLVSTDTQYF.